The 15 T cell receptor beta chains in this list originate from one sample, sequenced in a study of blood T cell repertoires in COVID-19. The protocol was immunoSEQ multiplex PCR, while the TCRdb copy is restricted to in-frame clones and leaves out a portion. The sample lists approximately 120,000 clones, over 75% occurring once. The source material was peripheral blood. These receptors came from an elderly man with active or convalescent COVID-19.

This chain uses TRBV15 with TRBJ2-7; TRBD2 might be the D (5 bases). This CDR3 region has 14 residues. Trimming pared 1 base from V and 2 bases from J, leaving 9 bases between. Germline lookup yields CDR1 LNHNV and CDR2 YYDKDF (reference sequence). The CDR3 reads CATSRAGLTYEQYF. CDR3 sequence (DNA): TGTGCCACCAGCAGAGCCGGACTGACCTACGAGCAGTACTTC.

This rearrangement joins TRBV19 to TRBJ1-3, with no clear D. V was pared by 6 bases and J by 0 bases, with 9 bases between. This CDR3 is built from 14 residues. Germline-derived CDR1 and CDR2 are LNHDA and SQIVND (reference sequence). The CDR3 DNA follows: TGTGCCAGTAGGCAACAAATCTCTGGAAACACCATATATTTT. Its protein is CASRQQISGNTIYF. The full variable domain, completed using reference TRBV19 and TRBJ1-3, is DGGITQSPKYLFRKEGQNVTLSCEQNLNHDAMYWYRQDPGQGLRLIYYSQIVNDFQKGDIAEGYSVSREKKESFPLTVTSAQKNPTAFYLCASRQQISGNTIYFGEGSWLTVV.

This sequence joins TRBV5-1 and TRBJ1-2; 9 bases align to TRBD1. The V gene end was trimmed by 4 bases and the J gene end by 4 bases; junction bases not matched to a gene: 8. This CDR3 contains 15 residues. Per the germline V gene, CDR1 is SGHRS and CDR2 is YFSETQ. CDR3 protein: CASSPTGGGSYGYTF. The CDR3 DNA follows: TGCGCCAGCAGCCCGACAGGGGGAGGTAGCTATGGCTACACCTTC.

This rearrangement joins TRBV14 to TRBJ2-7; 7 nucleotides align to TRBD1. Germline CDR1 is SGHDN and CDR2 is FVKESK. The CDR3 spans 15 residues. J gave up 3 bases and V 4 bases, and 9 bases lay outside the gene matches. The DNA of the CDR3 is TGTGCCAGCAGCCGGTGGGACAGTTCGGTCTACGAGCAGTACTTC. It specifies CASSRWDSSVYEQYF.

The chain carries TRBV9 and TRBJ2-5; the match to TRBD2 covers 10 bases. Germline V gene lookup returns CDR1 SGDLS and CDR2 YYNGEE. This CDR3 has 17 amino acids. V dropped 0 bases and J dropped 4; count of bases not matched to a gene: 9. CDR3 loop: CASSVAPSGRAPETQYF. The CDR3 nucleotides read TGTGCCAGCAGCGTAGCCCCGAGCGGGAGGGCCCCAGAGACCCAGTACTTC.

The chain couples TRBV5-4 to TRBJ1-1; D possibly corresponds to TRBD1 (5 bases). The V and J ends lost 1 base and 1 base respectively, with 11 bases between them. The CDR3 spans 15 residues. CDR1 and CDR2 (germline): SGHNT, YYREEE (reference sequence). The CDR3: CASSLTPDRNTEAFF. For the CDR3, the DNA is TGTGCCAGCAGCTTGACTCCCGACAGGAACACTGAAGCTTTCTTT.

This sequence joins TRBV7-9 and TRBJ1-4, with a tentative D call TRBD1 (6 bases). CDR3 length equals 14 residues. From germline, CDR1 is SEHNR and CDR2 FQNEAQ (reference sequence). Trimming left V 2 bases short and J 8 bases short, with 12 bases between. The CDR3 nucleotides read TGTGCCAGCAGCTTATTGGGGGCACGGGAAAAACTGTTTTTT. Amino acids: CASSLLGAREKLFF.

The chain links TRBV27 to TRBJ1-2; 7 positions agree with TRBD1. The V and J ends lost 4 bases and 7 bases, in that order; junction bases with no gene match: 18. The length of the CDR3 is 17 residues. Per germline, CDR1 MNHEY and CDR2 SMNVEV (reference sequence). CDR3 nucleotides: TGTGCCAGCAGTTCCGGGACAGACATTAGACCAAGGGGTGGCTACACCTTC. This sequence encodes CASSSGTDIRPRGGYTF.

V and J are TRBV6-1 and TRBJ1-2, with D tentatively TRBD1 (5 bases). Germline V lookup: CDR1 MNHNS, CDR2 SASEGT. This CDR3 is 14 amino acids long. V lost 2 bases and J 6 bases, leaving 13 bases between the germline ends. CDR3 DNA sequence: TGTGCCAGCAGTGAACAGGGTGGTGGGGATGGCTACACCTTC. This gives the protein CASSEQGGGDGYTF.

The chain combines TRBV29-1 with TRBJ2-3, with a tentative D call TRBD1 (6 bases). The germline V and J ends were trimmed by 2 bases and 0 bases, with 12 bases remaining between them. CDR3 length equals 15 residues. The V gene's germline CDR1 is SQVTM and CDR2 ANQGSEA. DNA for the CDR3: TGCAGCGTTGAAACGCAGGGGATTAGCACAGATACGCAGTATTTT. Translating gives CSVETQGISTDTQYF.

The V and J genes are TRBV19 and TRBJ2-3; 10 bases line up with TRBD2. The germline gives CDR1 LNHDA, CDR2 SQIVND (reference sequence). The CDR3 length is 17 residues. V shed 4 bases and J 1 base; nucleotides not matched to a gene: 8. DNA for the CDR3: TGTGCCAGTAGTACTAGCGGGGGCCGCCGCCGCACAGATACGCAGTATTTT. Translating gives CASSTSGGRRRTDTQYF.

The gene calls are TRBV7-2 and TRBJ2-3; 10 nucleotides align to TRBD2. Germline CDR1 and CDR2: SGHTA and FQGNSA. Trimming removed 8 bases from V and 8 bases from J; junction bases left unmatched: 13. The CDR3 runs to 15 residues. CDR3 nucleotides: TGTGCCAGCGCTGAAAGCGGGGGGGCCTTGGGTACGCAGTATTTT. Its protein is CASAESGGALGTQYF.

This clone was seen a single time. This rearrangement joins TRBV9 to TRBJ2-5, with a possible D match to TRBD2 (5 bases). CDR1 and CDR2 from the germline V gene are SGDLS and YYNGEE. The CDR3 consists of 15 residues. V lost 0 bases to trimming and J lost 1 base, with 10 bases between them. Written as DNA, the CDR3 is TGTGCCAGCAGCGTAGGTCCCAGCGGCCAAGAGACCCAGTACTTC. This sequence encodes CASSVGPSGQETQYF.

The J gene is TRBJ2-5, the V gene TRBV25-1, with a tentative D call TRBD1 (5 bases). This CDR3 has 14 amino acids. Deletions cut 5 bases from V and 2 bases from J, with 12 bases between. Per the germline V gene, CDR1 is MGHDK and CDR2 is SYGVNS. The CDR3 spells CASSRQSGQETQYF. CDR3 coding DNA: TGTGCCAGCAGTCGACAGAGTGGGCAAGAGACCCAGTACTTC.

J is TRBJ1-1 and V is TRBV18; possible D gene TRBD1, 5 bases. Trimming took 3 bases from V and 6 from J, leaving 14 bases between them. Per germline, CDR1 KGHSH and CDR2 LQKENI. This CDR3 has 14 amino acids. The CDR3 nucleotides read TGTGCCAGCTCACCGTCAAGGGGAGGAGCTGAAGCTTTCTTT. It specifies CASSPSRGGAEAFF.